This T cell receptor (beta chain) emerged from a study of OX40 agonist ivuxolimab in advanced cancers. Study information: The dose of intravenous ivuxolimab that patients received every 2 weeks ranged from 0.01 to 10 mg/kg. Prior checkpoint blockade (anti-PD-1, anti-PD-L1 or anti-CTLA-4) was permitted; around 40% had it.

Regarding this clone: Its antigen is undetermined.

The data were produced by immunoSEQ multiplex PCR, yet TCRdb's version contains in-frame clones alone and is incomplete. The table has fewer than 25,000 clones, over 60% seen once. Germline lookup yields CDR1 SGHNT and CDR2 YYREEE (reference sequence). The CDR3 sequence is 15 residues long. V gave up 0 bases and J gave up 6 bases; unmatched junction bases: 3. Overall study results and limits: Average numbers of expanded clones were greater in CD8+ T cells than in CD4+.

The sequences come from CD4+ or CD8+ T cells sorted from blood, collected in a trial of the OX40 agonist ivuxolimab. The chain links TRBV5-4 to TRBJ2-1, with 10 bases aligning to TRBD2. The sequence was collected from an adult with an advanced solid tumor such as melanoma, head and neck, liver or kidney cancer. This chain's CDR3 is CASSLEAGGFNEQFF. CDR3 bases: TGTGCCAGCAGCTTGGAAGCGGGGGGGTTCAATGAGCAGTTCTTC.